This TCR beta chain was recorded in a study of T-cell reconstitution after alpha-beta-depleted transplantation in children. The CDR3 length is 14 residues. The germline gives CDR1 SGHDT, CDR2 YYEEEE. About this clonotype: What it binds is not known. The junction does not match germline at one end; this may be a read error.

Regarding the study as a whole: It was newly produced T cells that mostly accounted for T-cell counts and diversity one year after transplant.

This sample's TCRbeta library carried unique molecular identifier barcodes. One entry per CDR3 protein, called by TCRdb with MiXCR from the PCR reads. The table has 300,000 to 400,000 distinct CDR3 sequences, about 17% seen once. This chain links TRBV5-6 with TRBJ2-1; possible D gene TRBD2, 6 bases. Source: PBMCs, mostly from graft donor cells, taken 360 days after TCRalphabeta/CD19-depleted stem cell transplant. The clonotype comes from a male patient between 2 and 15 years old who had a stem cell transplant for acute lymphoblastic leukemia, so the T cells may come from the graft donor. This CDR3 reads CASSWAGTYSEQFF. CDR3 DNA sequence: TGTGCCAGCAGCTGGGCGGGGACCTACAGTGAGCAGTTCTTC.